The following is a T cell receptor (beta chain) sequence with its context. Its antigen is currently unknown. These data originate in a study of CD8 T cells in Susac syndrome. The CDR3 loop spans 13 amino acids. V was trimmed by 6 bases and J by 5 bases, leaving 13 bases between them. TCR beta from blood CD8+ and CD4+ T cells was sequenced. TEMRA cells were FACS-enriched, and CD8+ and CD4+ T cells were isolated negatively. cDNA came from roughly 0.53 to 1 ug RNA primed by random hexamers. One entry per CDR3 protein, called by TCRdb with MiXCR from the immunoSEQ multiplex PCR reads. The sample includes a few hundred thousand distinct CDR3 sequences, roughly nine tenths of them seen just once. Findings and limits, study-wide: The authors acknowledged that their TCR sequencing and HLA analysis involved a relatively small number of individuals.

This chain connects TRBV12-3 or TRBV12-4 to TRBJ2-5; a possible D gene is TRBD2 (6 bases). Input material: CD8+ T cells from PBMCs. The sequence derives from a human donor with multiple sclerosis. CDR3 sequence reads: CASSGDSRETQYF. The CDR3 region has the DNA TGTGCCAGCAGCGGGGACTCGAGGGAGACCCAGTACTTC.